This T cell receptor (beta chain) was documented in a study of early T cells in non-severe SARS-CoV-2 infection. Across the study: The authors sequenced bulk RNA from unsorted whole blood, leaving chains unpaired.

Unique molecular identifiers were attached to individual cDNA molecules. Using its own MiXCR run on the 5' RACE reads, TCRdb lists one record per CDR3 protein. This sample yields about 54,000 distinct CDR3 sequences, of which about 7.7% are seen a single time; 8% to 11% belongs to the top ten. Trimming left V 0 bases short and J 6 bases short, with 11 bases between. This CDR3 is 15 amino acids long. Germline V gives CDR1 MGHRA, CDR2 YSYEKL. This clonotype was picked up a small number of times. This clonotype was obtained from an adult who was a healthcare worker with PCR-confirmed SARS-CoV-2 infection or an uninfected control (not recorded which). V is TRBV4-1 and J is TRBJ2-2; no reliable D call. The specimen was whole blood, collected at baseline. The CDR3 DNA reads as TGCGCCAGCAGCCAAGAAGTAACGGTCGCCGGGGAGCTGTTTTTT. Protein product: CASSQEVTVAGELFF.